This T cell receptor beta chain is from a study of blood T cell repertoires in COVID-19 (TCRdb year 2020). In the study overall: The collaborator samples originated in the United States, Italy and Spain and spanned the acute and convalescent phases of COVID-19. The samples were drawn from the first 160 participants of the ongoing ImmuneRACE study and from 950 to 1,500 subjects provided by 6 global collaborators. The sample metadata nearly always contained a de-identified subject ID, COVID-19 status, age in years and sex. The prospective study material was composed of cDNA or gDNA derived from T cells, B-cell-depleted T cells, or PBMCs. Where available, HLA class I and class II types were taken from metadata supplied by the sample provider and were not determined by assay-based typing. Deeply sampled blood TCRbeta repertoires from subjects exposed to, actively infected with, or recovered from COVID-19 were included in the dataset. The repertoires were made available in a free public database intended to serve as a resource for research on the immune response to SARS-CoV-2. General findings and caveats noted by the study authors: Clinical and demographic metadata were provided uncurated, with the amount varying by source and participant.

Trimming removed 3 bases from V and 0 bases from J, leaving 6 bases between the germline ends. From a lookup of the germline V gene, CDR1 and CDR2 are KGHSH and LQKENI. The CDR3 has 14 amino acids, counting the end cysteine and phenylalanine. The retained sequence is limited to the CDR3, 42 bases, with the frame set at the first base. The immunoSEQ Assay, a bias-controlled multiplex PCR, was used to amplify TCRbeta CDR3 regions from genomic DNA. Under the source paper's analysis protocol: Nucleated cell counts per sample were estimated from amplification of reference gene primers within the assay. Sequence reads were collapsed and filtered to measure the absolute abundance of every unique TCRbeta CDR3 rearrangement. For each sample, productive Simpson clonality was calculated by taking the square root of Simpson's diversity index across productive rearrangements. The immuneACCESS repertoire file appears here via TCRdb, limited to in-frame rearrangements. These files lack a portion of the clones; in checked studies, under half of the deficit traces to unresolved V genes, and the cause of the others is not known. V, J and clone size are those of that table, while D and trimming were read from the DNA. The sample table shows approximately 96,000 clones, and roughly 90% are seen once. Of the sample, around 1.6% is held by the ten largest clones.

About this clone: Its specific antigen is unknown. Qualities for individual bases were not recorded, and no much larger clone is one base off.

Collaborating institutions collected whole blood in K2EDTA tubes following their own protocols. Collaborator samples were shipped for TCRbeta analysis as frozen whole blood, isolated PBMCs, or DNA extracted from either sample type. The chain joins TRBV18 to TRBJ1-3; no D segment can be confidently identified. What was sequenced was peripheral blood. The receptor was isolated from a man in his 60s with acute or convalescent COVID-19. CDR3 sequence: CASSPEFSGNTIYF. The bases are TGTGCCAGCTCACCCGAGTTCTCTGGAAACACCATATATTTT.